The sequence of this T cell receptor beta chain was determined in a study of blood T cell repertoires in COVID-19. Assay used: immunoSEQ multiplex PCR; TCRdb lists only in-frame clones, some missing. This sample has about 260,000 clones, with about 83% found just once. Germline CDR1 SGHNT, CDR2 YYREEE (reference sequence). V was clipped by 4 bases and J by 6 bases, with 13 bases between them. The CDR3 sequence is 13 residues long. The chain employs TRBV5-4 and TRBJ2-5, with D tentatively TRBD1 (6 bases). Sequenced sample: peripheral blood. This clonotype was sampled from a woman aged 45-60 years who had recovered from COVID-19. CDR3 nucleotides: TGTGCCAGCAGCGGAGACAGGTACCAGACCCAGTACTTC. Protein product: CASSGDRYQTQYF.